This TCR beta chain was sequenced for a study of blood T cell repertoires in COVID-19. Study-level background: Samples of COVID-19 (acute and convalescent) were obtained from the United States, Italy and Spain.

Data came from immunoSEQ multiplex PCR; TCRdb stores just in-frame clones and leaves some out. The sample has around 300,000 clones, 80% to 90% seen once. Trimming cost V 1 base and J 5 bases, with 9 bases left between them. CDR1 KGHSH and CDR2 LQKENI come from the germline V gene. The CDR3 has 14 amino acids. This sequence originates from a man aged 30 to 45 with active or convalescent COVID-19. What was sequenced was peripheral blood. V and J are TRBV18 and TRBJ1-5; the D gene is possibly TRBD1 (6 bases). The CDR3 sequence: CASSPRGLDQPQHF. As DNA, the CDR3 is TGTGCCAGCTCACCACGGGGGCTCGATCAGCCCCAGCATTTT.